These 13 T cell receptor beta chains were all obtained from the same sample, sequenced in a study of Graves' ophthalmopathy and Graves' hyperthyroidism. Scientists amplified the TCR beta CDR3 regions from RNA transcripts. First-round RT-PCR used HTBI primers; second-round multiplex PCR followed. TCRdb used MiXCR to reprocess the multiplex PCR reads, holding one entry per CDR3 protein. The data show 400,000 to 500,000 distinct CDR3 sequences, under 25% seen once. The sample taken for sequencing was peripheral blood. Receptors originate from a woman under 30 with stable Graves' hyperthyroidism.

The chain employs TRBV11-3 and TRBJ1-2; D gene uncertain. Germline assignment: CDR1 SGHNT and CDR2 YENEEA. This CDR3 spans 13 amino acids. V was cut by 3 bases and J by 6 bases, with 11 bases left in between. Here the CDR3 DNA reads TGTGCCAGCAGCTTCGATGGAAAAGATGGCTACACCTTC. Its protein is CASSFDGKDGYTF.

This clonotype was detected only once. The DNA of the CDR3 is TGTGCCAGCAGTTACCTTCGCGGGGAATCCTACGAGCAGTACTTC. Protein sequence: CASSYLRGESYEQYF. This chain joins TRBV6-5 and TRBJ2-7; D is possibly TRBD2 (6 bases). The CDR3 spans 15 residues. The V gene's germline CDR1 is MNHEY and CDR2 SVGAGI. V shed 2 bases and J shed 1 base, with 12 bases lying between them.

This clonotype appeared many times. The chain carries TRBV28 and TRBJ2-7; 11 positions agree with TRBD2. The germline V gene encodes CDR1 MDHEN and CDR2 SYDVKM. Trimming took 4 bases from V and 1 from J; bases not matched to a gene: 6. The CDR3 runs 16 residues. The CDR3 loop reads CASSSPSSGRSYEQYF. The CDR3 nucleotides read TGTGCCAGCAGTTCCCCCTCTAGCGGGAGGTCCTACGAGCAGTACTTC.

This clonotype showed up many times. The chain links TRBV5-1 to TRBJ2-1; TRBD2 aligns across 7 bases. Germline V gives CDR1 SGHRS, CDR2 YFSETQ. The CDR3 length is 15 residues. Trimming at V came to 0 bases and at J to 3 bases, leaving 3 bases not matched to a gene. CDR3 sequence: CASSLGLAVYNEQFF. In DNA, the CDR3 is TGCGCCAGCAGCTTGGGGCTAGCGGTCTACAATGAGCAGTTCTTC.

This clonotype was recorded a few times. V and J are TRBV6-2 or TRBV6-3 and TRBJ2-7; TRBD2 aligns across 12 bases. The CDR3 is 13 amino acids. CDR1 is MNHEY and CDR2 is SVGEGT in the germline V gene. V lost 6 bases and J lost 9; bases outside the gene matches: 6. In DNA, the CDR3 is TGTGCCAGCAGGACTAGCGGGAGAAGGGTGCAGTACTTC. Residues: CASRTSGRRVQYF.

This chain links TRBV6-2 or TRBV6-3 with TRBJ2-2, with 12 bases identical to TRBD2. In germline, CDR1 is MNHEY, CDR2 SVGEGT. This CDR3 has 18 residues. Trimming cost V 5 bases and J 0 bases; bases outside gene matches: 7. The CDR3 is CASSRTSGEFANTGELFF. The CDR3 region has the DNA TGTGCCAGCAGTCGGACTAGCGGGGAGTTCGCGAACACCGGGGAGCTGTTTTTT.

The J gene is TRBJ2-5, the V gene TRBV6-1; D is undetermined. Looked up from germline, CDR1 is MNHNS and CDR2 is SASEGT. The V end was cut by 6 bases, the J end by 2 bases, with 13 bases between. CDR3 length equals 14 residues. CDR3 nucleotide sequence: TGTGCCAGCAGGGTGCGACACGGACAAGAGACCCAGTACTTC. Translating gives CASRVRHGQETQYF.

The V and J genes are TRBV19 and TRBJ1-6; D unresolved. The CDR3 spans 16 residues. The V and J ends lost 0 bases and 2 bases respectively, with 8 bases between them. The V gene's germline CDR1 is LNHDA and CDR2 SQIVND (reference sequence). DNA of the CDR3: TGTGCCAGTAGTATAGACCCGGCTGCCTATAATTCACCCCTCCACTTT. It specifies CASSIDPAAYNSPLHF.

V is TRBV20-1 and J is TRBJ2-5; D not certain. Germline V gene lookup returns CDR1 DFQATT and CDR2 SNEGSKA (reference sequence). This CDR3 is 14 amino acids long. Trimming stripped 3 bases from V and 4 bases from J, with 15 bases between. CDR3 sequence (DNA): TGCAGTGCTAGGGCCGTTTCCGCGTTAGAGACCCAGTACTTC. Translated, it gives CSARAVSALETQYF.

This chain links TRBV12-3 or TRBV12-4 with TRBJ2-5; 9 bases fit TRBD2. V lost 7 bases, J lost 5 bases, and 8 bases stayed unmatched. This CDR3 contains 14 residues. This CDR3 reads CASKASGTDETQYF. DNA for the CDR3: TGTGCCAGCAAGGCTAGCGGGACGGATGAGACCCAGTACTTC.

This clonotype was picked up many times. V usage is TRBV28 and J usage is TRBJ2-5; TRBD1 matches at 7 bases. Per germline, CDR1 MDHEN and CDR2 SYDVKM. V shed 4 bases and J 1 base; nucleotides not matched to a gene: 6. The CDR3 length is 15 residues. The CDR3 region has the DNA TGTGCCAGCAGTTCGGCCGGGACAGTCCAAGAGACCCAGTACTTC. Its translation is CASSSAGTVQETQYF.

The sample holds many counts of this clonotype. V and J are TRBV28 and TRBJ2-7; no firm D call. The CDR3 is made up of 15 amino acids. Deletions cut 2 bases from V and 1 base from J, with 12 bases between. Germline V gene sequence: CDR1 MDHEN, CDR2 SYDVKM. CDR3 region: CASSLNPPTSYEQYF. The CDR3, as DNA: TGTGCCAGCAGTTTAAACCCACCAACGTCCTACGAGCAGTACTTC.

In its sample, this clonotype was seen many times. The J gene is TRBJ1-3, the V gene TRBV5-6, with D uncertain. The germline V and J ends were trimmed by 0 bases and 3 bases, with 13 bases remaining between them. CDR1 SGHDT and CDR2 YYEEEE come from the germline V gene. There are 16 residues in the CDR3. In DNA, the CDR3 is TGTGCCAGCAGCTTGGTCACCCCGCGGCATGGAAACACCATATATTTT. This sequence encodes CASSLVTPRHGNTIYF. Filled out from reference TRBV5-6 and TRBJ1-3, the complete variable domain reads DAGVTQSPTHLIKTRGQQVTLRCSPKSGHDTVSWYQQALGQGPQFIFQYYEEEERQRGNFPDRFSGHQFPNYSSELNVNALLLGDSALYLCASSLVTPRHGNTIYFGEGSWLTVV.